This T cell receptor (beta chain) was recovered during a study of blood T cell repertoires in COVID-19. Profiling relied on immunoSEQ multiplex PCR, and the TCRdb table lists in-frame clones only, not all of them. The sample has tens of thousands of clones, around 90% seen once; the top ten hold about 8.2%. This clone appeared a single time. The CDR3 runs 15 residues. V was trimmed by 3 bases and J by 2 bases, leaving 14 bases between them. Germline CDR1 and CDR2: SGHNT and YYREEE (reference sequence). The sequence was obtained from a human donor in a cohort sampled during active COVID-19. The chain has TRBV5-4 and TRBJ2-5, with D tentatively TRBD1 (5 bases). The sequencing input was peripheral blood. CDR3 protein: CASSYRQGIQETQYF. For the CDR3, the DNA is TGTGCCAGCAGCTACAGGCAGGGAATACAAGAGACCCAGTACTTC. The variable domain in full, completed from reference TRBV5-4 and TRBJ2-5, reads ETGVTQSPTHLIKTRGQQVTLRCSSQSGHNTVSWYQQALGQGPQFIFQYYREEENGRGNFPPRFSGLQFPNYSSELNVNALELDDSALYLCASSYRQGIQETQYFGPGTRLLVL.